This T cell receptor (beta chain) was captured in a study of T cell responses to AZD1222 COVID-19 vaccine. TCRdb keeps only in-frame clones here, not all; method: immunoSEQ multiplex PCR. Here the sample spans approximately 98,000 clones, around nine tenths being singletons. Worth noting for this clone: The antigen remains unidentified.

Study-level points and caveats: Sampling that yielded the repertoires occurred only after the peak T cell response. Donors were chiefly white British, with a greater number of females, and clonal diversity was perhaps underestimated.

CDR1 ENHRY and CDR2 SYGVKD come from the germline V gene. The CDR3 totals 13 residues. The J segment lost 1 base and the V segment lost 5 bases, leaving 1 base of the junction unmatched. This specimen consisted of peripheral blood, obtained on day 0 of MenACWY control vaccination. The sequence was collected from an adult in good health. The chain links TRBV10-3 to TRBJ1-1, with 7 positions matching TRBD1. CDR3 amino acids: CAISRQGNTEAFF. The CDR3 bases are TGTGCCATCAGTCGACAGGGGAACACTGAAGCTTTCTTT.